The rows below give T cell receptor beta chains drawn from one sample of a study of cytomegalovirus exposure and HLA in healthy donors. Profiled with immunoSEQ multiplex PCR; TCRdb holds only in-frame clones, not every one. The sample has approximately 160,000 clones, 70% to 80% seen once. Sequencing used PBMCs. The receptor source for this set is a female donor in good health and CMV-seronegative. The CDR3 runs from the conserved cysteine through the conserved F or W. D genes are given only for firm matches. Some rows mark clone size as missing; the rest say once, few, many or name a class of expanded clone.

V	length	size	D	J	CDR3	DNA
TRBV30	18	NA	TRBD2	TRBJ2-1	CAWKGYGTSVAWGNEQFF	TGTGCCTGGAAGGGTTATGGGACTAGCGTTGCCTGGGGCAATGAGCAGTTCTTC
TRBV5-8	15	NA	TRBD2	TRBJ2-5	CASSLDGLAPETQYF	TGTGCCAGCAGCCTAGATGGACTAGCACCTGAGACCCAGTACTTC
TRBV20-1	10	NA	NA	TRBJ1-5	CSAREVAQHF	TGCAGTGCTAGGGAGGTTGCCCAGCATTTT
TRBV15	13	few	NA	TRBJ1-1	CATRGAGNTEAFF	TGTGCCACCAGGGGGGCGGGGAACACTGAAGCTTTCTTT
TRBV27	13	NA	NA	TRBJ2-3	CASSFLAEDTQYF	TGTGCCAGCAGTTTTTTAGCGGAAGATACGCAGTATTTT
TRBV4-1	14	NA	NA	TRBJ2-5	CASSQEYRRETQYF	TGCGCCAGCAGCCAAGAATATAGGCGGGAGACCCAGTACTTC
TRBV10-3	12	NA	NA	TRBJ2-1	CAISLVNNEQFF	TGTGCCATCAGCCTTGTTAACAATGAGCAGTTCTTC
TRBV7-2	15	few	NA	TRBJ2-3	CASSPSRSQTDTQYF	TGTGCCAGTAGCCCCTCACGGAGTCAAACAGATACGCAGTATTTT
TRBV4-3	15	few	NA	TRBJ2-5	CASSQDLSLVETQYF	TGCGCCAGCAGCCAAGATCTAAGCCTTGTCGAGACCCAGTACTTC
TRBV28	13	NA	TRBD1	TRBJ2-7	CASRRDSLYEQYF	TGTGCCAGCCGACGGGACAGCCTCTACGAGCAGTACTTC
TRBV29-1	15	NA	TRBD1	TRBJ2-6	CSVAGQHSGANVLTF	TGCAGCGTTGCGGGACAGCACTCTGGGGCCAACGTCCTGACTTTC
TRBV7-9	13	NA	NA	TRBJ1-1	CASQMRWDTEAFF	TGTGCCAGCCAAATGCGGTGGGACACTGAAGCTTTCTTT
TRBV6-1	15	NA	TRBD1	TRBJ2-1	CASSMGTGFYNEQFF	TGTGCCAGCAGTATGGGGACAGGGTTCTACAATGAGCAGTTCTTC
TRBV5-4	12	NA	NA	TRBJ1-6	CASSLGRRPLHF	TGTGCCAGCAGCCTGGGGAGGCGACCCCTCCACTTT
TRBV7-2	16	NA	TRBD2	TRBJ2-1	CASSSRRSGGNDEQFF	TGTGCCAGCAGCTCCCGTCGGAGCGGGGGTAACGATGAGCAGTTCTTC
TRBV2	13	NA	TRBD1	TRBJ1-2	CASSDRGSYGYTF	TGTGCCAGCTCCGACAGGGGCTCATATGGCTACACCTTC